This T cell receptor beta chain was captured in a study of blood T cell repertoires in COVID-19. Trimming stripped 1 base from V and 6 bases from J, with 13 bases between. CDR1 is LGHNA, CDR2 YNFKEQ, per germline. The CDR3 loop spans 14 amino acids. Profiled with immunoSEQ multiplex PCR; TCRdb holds only in-frame clones, not every one. Of tens of thousands of clones listed, around 80% were seen once; the top ten hold roughly 30%. This chain joins TRBV4-2 and TRBJ2-7, with D possibly matching TRBD2 (5 bases). This sequence originates from a woman at least 80 years old with acute or convalescent COVID-19. The sequenced sample consisted of peripheral blood. The CDR3 coding sequence is TGTGCCAGCAGCCAAGCCCTGGGAGTAGGCGAGCAGTACTTC. It yields the protein CASSQALGVGEQYF.